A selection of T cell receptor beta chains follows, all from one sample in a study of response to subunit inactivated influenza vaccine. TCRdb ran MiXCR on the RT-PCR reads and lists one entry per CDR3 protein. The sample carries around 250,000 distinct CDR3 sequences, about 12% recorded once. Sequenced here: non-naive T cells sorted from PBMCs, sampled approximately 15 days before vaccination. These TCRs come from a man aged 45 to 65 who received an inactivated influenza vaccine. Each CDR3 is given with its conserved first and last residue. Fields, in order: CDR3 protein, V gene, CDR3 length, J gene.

CDR3aa: CASSSWTGGAGANVLTF
v_gene: TRBV7-2
len: 17
j_gene: TRBJ2-6

CDR3aa: CSARGGRQGKENTEAFF
v_gene: TRBV20-1
len: 17
j_gene: TRBJ1-1

CDR3aa: CASSGEFQETQYF
v_gene: TRBV25-1
len: 13
j_gene: TRBJ2-5

CDR3aa: CASSLGTSVGLETQYF
v_gene: TRBV5-1
len: 16
j_gene: TRBJ2-5

CDR3aa: CASSLLGGFDGSNTDTQYF
v_gene: TRBV27
len: 19
j_gene: TRBJ2-3

CDR3aa: CASSPPGGKAPLHF
v_gene: TRBV18
len: 14
j_gene: TRBJ1-6

CDR3aa: CASSLDRVEETQYF
v_gene: TRBV5-1
len: 14
j_gene: TRBJ2-5

CDR3aa: CASSPLMSGGAYNEQFF
v_gene: TRBV28
len: 17
j_gene: TRBJ2-1

CDR3aa: CAISERRGSDNEQFF
v_gene: TRBV10-3
len: 15
j_gene: TRBJ2-1

CDR3aa: CASSPGTLEGQPQHF
v_gene: TRBV7-2
len: 15
j_gene: TRBJ1-5

CDR3aa: CASSARQGLAGELFF
v_gene: TRBV11-2
len: 15
j_gene: TRBJ2-2

CDR3aa: CASSRVGRSYEQYF
v_gene: TRBV5-1
len: 14
j_gene: TRBJ2-7

CDR3aa: CASSLAKIWDRELNEQFF
v_gene: TRBV12-3/TRBV12-4
len: 18
j_gene: TRBJ2-1

CDR3aa: CASSLARSISYNEQFF
v_gene: TRBV12-3/TRBV12-4
len: 16
j_gene: TRBJ2-1

CDR3aa: CASSGFTSTDTQYF
v_gene: TRBV5-1
len: 14
j_gene: TRBJ2-3

CDR3aa: CASSGGVEQYF
v_gene: TRBV5-1
len: 11
j_gene: TRBJ2-7

CDR3aa: CSVEVWGAETQYF
v_gene: TRBV29-1
len: 13
j_gene: TRBJ2-5

CDR3aa: CASSEQGASYNEQFF
v_gene: TRBV6-1
len: 15
j_gene: TRBJ2-1

CDR3aa: CASSQEPGLAGFQSSYNEQFF
v_gene: TRBV3-1
len: 21
j_gene: TRBJ2-1

CDR3aa: CASRSALTSRPSGELFF
v_gene: TRBV3-1
len: 17
j_gene: TRBJ2-2

CDR3aa: CSARDSSYEQYF
v_gene: TRBV20-1
len: 12
j_gene: TRBJ2-7

CDR3aa: CASSLSGGNYEQYF
v_gene: TRBV7-2
len: 14
j_gene: TRBJ2-7

CDR3aa: CSVSNMDSSYEQYF
v_gene: TRBV29-1
len: 14
j_gene: TRBJ2-7

CDR3aa: CSARTSGSPDTQYF
v_gene: TRBV20-1
len: 14
j_gene: TRBJ2-3

CDR3aa: CASSLAGGPQPQHF
v_gene: TRBV7-9
len: 14
j_gene: TRBJ1-5

CDR3aa: CASSSIKRTGGYGYTF
v_gene: TRBV7-8
len: 16
j_gene: TRBJ1-2

CDR3aa: CSVESQMNTEAFF
v_gene: TRBV29-1
len: 13
j_gene: TRBJ1-1

CDR3aa: CASSLVGQGTSPLHF
v_gene: TRBV7-2
len: 15
j_gene: TRBJ1-6

CDR3aa: CASSPTEGGNNDEQFF
v_gene: TRBV4-2
len: 16
j_gene: TRBJ2-1

CDR3aa: CASSQGEVGYTF
v_gene: TRBV4-2
len: 12
j_gene: TRBJ1-2

CDR3aa: CASSQQTGLAGFVGDEQFF
v_gene: TRBV9
len: 19
j_gene: TRBJ2-1

CDR3aa: CASSQVLTESSGNTIYF
v_gene: TRBV4-1
len: 17
j_gene: TRBJ1-3

CDR3aa: CASSEDDQSGELFF
v_gene: TRBV25-1
len: 14
j_gene: TRBJ2-2

CDR3aa: CASSLALQTNSPLHF
v_gene: TRBV7-2
len: 15
j_gene: TRBJ1-6

CDR3aa: CASSLGPITDTQYF
v_gene: TRBV12-3/TRBV12-4
len: 14
j_gene: TRBJ2-3

CDR3aa: CASSPRVVVGGTNTEAFF
v_gene: TRBV27
len: 18
j_gene: TRBJ1-1

CDR3aa: CASSYGLAANTGELFF
v_gene: TRBV6-2/TRBV6-3
len: 16
j_gene: TRBJ2-2

CDR3aa: CASRTVGDTGELFF
v_gene: TRBV7-2
len: 14
j_gene: TRBJ2-2

CDR3aa: CSVAVAGVNQPQHF
v_gene: TRBV29-1
len: 14
j_gene: TRBJ1-5

CDR3aa: CASSSQALQQYF
v_gene: TRBV7-9
len: 12
j_gene: TRBJ2-7

CDR3aa: CASKGGADTDTQYF
v_gene: TRBV9
len: 14
j_gene: TRBJ2-3

CDR3aa: CASSLDVKSETQYF
v_gene: TRBV5-1
len: 14
j_gene: TRBJ2-5

CDR3aa: CASSFDITDTQYF
v_gene: TRBV5-1
len: 13
j_gene: TRBJ2-3

CDR3aa: CAISGGLAGSSEQYF
v_gene: TRBV10-3
len: 15
j_gene: TRBJ2-7

CDR3aa: CASSPRAPWRETQYF
v_gene: TRBV27
len: 15
j_gene: TRBJ2-5

CDR3aa: CASSSGQSSTDTQYF
v_gene: TRBV7-7
len: 15
j_gene: TRBJ2-3

CDR3aa: CASSLETGAYNEQFF
v_gene: TRBV5-1
len: 15
j_gene: TRBJ2-1

CDR3aa: CASSLQGARYGYTF
v_gene: TRBV7-8
len: 14
j_gene: TRBJ1-2

CDR3aa: CASSTGTSAAYNEQFF
v_gene: TRBV7-6
len: 16
j_gene: TRBJ2-1

CDR3aa: CASSLLGLGQPQHF
v_gene: TRBV28
len: 14
j_gene: TRBJ1-5

CDR3aa: CASSLQDRANTGELFF
v_gene: TRBV5-1
len: 16
j_gene: TRBJ2-2

CDR3aa: CASSSSRGSYTYEQYF
v_gene: TRBV4-3
len: 16
j_gene: TRBJ2-7

CDR3aa: CASSLGSPSGLLYEQYF
v_gene: TRBV27
len: 17
j_gene: TRBJ2-7

CDR3aa: CASSVDFGTSGVTSTDTQYF
v_gene: TRBV9
len: 20
j_gene: TRBJ2-3

CDR3aa: CASSPGYRQPQHF
v_gene: TRBV2
len: 13
j_gene: TRBJ1-5

CDR3aa: CASRLTGLKEQFF
v_gene: TRBV19
len: 13
j_gene: TRBJ2-1

CDR3aa: CASSFEKPNLYGYTF
v_gene: TRBV5-1
len: 15
j_gene: TRBJ1-2

CDR3aa: CASRGQASEQYF
v_gene: TRBV6-8
len: 12
j_gene: TRBJ2-7

CDR3aa: CASSLGTSGVSEQFF
v_gene: TRBV7-2
len: 15
j_gene: TRBJ2-1

CDR3aa: CASSQEAGSYNSPLHF
v_gene: TRBV4-1
len: 16
j_gene: TRBJ1-6